This T cell receptor beta chain stems from a study of cytotoxic CD8 clonotypes in ibrutinib-treated CLL. Study context: Partial response was seen in roughly 24 patients and complete response in 2; after median roughly 66 months, approximately 15 stayed remitted, around 12 progressed. Mean values per sample were 255,043 productive templates and more than 90,000 productive rearrangements.

Assay: immunoSEQ multiplex PCR; the TCRdb copy retains only in-frame clones and omits some. The data show around 300,000 clones, with about 80% seen just once and 6.5% to 8.5% held by the top ten. Germline CDR1 MDHEN, CDR2 SYDVKM. The CDR3 has 14 residues. V lost 8 bases and J lost 3, with 16 bases in between. This clone was observed a single time. The V and J genes are TRBV28 and TRBJ1-1; maybe TRBD1 (5 bases). This specimen consisted of PBMCs, obtained before ibrutinib treatment. The TCR was taken from a human donor with chronic lymphocytic leukemia. CDR3 nucleotide sequence: TGTGCCAGCCTAGGGGCGCCTCGCGACACTGAAGCTTTCTTT. Protein: CASLGAPRDTEAFF.